The present T cell receptor (beta chain) was sequenced within a study of vaccination and CD4 T cells after COVID-19. About the research overall: The post-COVID samples were taken a median around 100 days after diagnosis, anywhere from 35 to 161. Median time from second vaccine dose to sampling was 72 days (14 to 241).

With 2 bases clipped from V and 0 bases from J, the junction kept 10 bases outside the gene matches. CDR1 is DFQATT, CDR2 SNEGSKA, per germline (reference sequence). There are 17 residues in the CDR3. Treatment indicated: approximately 9-day PBMC culture with coronavirus spike peptide pools or control peptides (ViraFEST assay). The Oncomine TCR Beta short-read assay sequenced DNA from cultured CD4+ T cells. TCRdb recomputed calls from the PCR reads with MiXCR, one row per CDR3 protein. This table holds more than 7,000 distinct CDR3 sequences, 61% found once. On this clonotype: What it binds is unknown.

The receptor comes from a human donor with COVID-19. The source material was cultured CD4+ T cells from blood, sampled after SARS-CoV-2 vaccination. The rearrangement joins TRBV20-1 to TRBJ2-3; 8 nucleotides align to TRBD1. The CDR3: CSARRPRQGISTDTQYF. The DNA for the CDR3 is TGCAGTGCTAGAAGGCCTAGACAGGGGATAAGCACAGATACGCAGTATTTT.